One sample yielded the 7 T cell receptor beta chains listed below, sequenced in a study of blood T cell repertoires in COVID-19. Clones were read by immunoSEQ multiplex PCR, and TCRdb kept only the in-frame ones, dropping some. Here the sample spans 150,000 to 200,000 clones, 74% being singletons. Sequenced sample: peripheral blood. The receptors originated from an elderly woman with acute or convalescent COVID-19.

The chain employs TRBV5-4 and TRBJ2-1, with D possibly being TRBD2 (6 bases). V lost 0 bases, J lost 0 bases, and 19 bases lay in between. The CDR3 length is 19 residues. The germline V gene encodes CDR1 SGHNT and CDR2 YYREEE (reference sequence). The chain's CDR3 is CASSLAPGLKISSYNEQFF. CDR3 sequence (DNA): TGTGCCAGCAGCTTGGCTCCGGGACTGAAGATAAGCTCCTACAATGAGCAGTTCTTC.

The DNA of the CDR3 is TGTGCCAGCAGACCGACAGGGTTGGGGACAGATACGCAGTATTTT. Encoded protein: CASRPTGLGTDTQYF. The chain carries TRBV7-2 and TRBJ2-3; 7 positions match TRBD1. Looked up from germline, CDR1 is SGHTA and CDR2 is FQGNSA. This CDR3 contains 15 residues. J was trimmed by 3 bases and V by 6 bases; bases with no gene match: 9. Full variable domain (missing parts from reference TRBV7-2 and TRBJ2-3): GAGVSQSPSNKVTEKGKDVELRCDPISGHTALYWYRQSLGQGLEFLIYFQGNSAPDKSGLPSDRFSAERTGGSVSTLTIQRTQQEDSAVYLCASRPTGLGTDTQYFGPGTRLTVL.

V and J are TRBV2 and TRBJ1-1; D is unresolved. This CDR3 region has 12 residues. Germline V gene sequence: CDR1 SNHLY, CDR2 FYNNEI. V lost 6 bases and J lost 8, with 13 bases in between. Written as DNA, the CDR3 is TGTGCCAGCAGCCGAAGACAAGTAGAAGCTTTCTTT. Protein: CASSRRQVEAFF.

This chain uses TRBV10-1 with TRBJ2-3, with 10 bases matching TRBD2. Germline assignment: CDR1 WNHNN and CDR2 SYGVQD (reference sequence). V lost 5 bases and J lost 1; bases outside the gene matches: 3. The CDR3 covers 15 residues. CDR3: CASSKGTSGTDTQYF. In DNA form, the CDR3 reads TGCGCCAGCAGTAAAGGGACTAGCGGCACAGATACGCAGTATTTT.

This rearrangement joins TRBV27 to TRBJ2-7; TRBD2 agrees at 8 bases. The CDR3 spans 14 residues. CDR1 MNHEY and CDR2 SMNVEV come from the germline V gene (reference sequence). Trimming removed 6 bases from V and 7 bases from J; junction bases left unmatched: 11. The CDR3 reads CASSVSGLAQEQYF. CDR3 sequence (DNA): TGTGCCAGCAGCGTCAGCGGACTAGCTCAGGAGCAGTACTTC.

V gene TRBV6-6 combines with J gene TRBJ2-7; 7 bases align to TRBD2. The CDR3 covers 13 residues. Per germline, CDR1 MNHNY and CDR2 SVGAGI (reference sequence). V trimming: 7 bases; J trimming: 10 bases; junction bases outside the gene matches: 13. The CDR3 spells CASISGGSGNQYF. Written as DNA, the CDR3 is TGTGCCAGCATATCCGGAGGGAGCGGGAATCAGTACTTC.

CDR3 in amino acids: CASSTGQGGDTQYF. Here the CDR3 DNA reads TGCGCCAGCAGCACAGGACAGGGAGGAGATACGCAGTATTTT. This chain connects TRBV5-1 to TRBJ2-3; 8 nucleotides match TRBD1. Germline V CDR1 and CDR2: SGHRS, YFSETQ. Trimming at V came to 4 bases and at J to 5 bases, leaving 6 bases not matched to a gene. The CDR3 is 14 amino acids.